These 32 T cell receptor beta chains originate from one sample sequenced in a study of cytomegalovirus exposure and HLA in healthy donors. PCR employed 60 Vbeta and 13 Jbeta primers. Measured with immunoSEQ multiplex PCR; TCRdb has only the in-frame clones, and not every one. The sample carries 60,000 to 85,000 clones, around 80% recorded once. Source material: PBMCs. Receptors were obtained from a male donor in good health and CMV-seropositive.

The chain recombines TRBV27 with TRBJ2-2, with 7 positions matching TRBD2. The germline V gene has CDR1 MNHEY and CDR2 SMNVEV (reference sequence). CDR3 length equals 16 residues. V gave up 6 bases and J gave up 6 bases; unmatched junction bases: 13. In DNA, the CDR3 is TGTGCCAGCAGCCCTGGGGGGGATCACGGGGCCGGGGAGCTGTTTTTT. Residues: CASSPGGDHGAGELFF.

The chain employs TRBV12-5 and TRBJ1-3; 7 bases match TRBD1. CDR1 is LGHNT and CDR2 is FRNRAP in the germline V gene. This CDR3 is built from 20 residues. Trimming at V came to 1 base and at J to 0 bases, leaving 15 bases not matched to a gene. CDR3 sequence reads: CASGLAYLSRGLSSGNTIYF. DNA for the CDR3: TGTGCTAGTGGTTTGGCCTACTTATCCAGGGGGTTGAGCTCTGGAAACACCATATATTTT.

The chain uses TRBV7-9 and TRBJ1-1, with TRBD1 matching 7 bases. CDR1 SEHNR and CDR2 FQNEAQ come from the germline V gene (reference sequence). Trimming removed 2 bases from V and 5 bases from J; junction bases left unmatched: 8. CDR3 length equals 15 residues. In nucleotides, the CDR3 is TGTGCCAGCAGCTTAAGGGCAGGGGGAAGAACTGAAGCTTTCTTT. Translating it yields CASSLRAGGRTEAFF. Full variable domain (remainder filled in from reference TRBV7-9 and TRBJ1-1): DTGVSQNPRHKITKRGQNVTFRCDPISEHNRLYWYRQTLGQGPEFLTYFQNEAQLEKSRLLSDRFSAERPKGSFSTLEIQRTEQGDSAMYLCASSLRAGGRTEAFFGQGTRLTVV.

The CDR3 reads CASRSGLARDYEQYF. In nucleotides, the CDR3 is TGTGCCAGCAGGTCCGGACTAGCGAGGGACTACGAGCAGTACTTC. V usage is TRBV5-8 and J usage is TRBJ2-7; 9 bases fit TRBD2. There are 15 residues in the CDR3. Germline V gene sequence: CDR1 SGHTS, CDR2 YDEGEE. V lost 5 bases, J lost 3 bases, and 9 bases stayed unmatched.

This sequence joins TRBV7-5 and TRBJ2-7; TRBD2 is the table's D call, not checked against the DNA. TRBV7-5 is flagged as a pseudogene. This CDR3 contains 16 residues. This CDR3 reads CVRSLDASEPNYEQYF. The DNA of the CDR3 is TGTGTCAGAAGCTTAGATGCGTCCGAACCTAACTACGAGCAGTACTTC.

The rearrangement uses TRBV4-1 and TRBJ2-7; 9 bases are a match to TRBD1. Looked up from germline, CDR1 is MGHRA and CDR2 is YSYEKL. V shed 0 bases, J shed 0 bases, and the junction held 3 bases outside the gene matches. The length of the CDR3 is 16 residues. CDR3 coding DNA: TGCGCCAGCAGCCAAGATGGGACAGGGAGCTCCTACGAGCAGTACTTC. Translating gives CASSQDGTGSSYEQYF.

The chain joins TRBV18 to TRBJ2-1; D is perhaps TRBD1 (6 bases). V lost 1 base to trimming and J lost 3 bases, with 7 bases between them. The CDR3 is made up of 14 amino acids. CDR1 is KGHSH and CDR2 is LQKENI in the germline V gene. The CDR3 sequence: CASSPQGGYNEQFF. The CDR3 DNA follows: TGTGCCAGCTCACCACAAGGGGGCTACAATGAGCAGTTCTTC.

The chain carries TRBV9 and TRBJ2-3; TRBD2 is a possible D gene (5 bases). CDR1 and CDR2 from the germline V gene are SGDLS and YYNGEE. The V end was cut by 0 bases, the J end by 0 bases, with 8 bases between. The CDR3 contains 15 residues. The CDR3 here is CASSVVASSTDTQYF. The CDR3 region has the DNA TGTGCCAGCAGCGTAGTAGCTAGCAGCACAGATACGCAGTATTTT.

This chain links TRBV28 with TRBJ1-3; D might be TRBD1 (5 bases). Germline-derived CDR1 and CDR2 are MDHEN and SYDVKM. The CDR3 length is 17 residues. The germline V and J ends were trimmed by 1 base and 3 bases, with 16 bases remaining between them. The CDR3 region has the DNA TGTGCCAGCAGTTTATTCAAAGGACAACCCGGTGGAAACACCATATATTTT. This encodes CASSLFKGQPGGNTIYF.

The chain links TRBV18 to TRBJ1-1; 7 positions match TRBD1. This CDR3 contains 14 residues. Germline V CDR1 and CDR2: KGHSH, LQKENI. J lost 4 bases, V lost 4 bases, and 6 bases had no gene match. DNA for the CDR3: TGTGCCAGCTCACAGACAGGGTTCGGCACTGAAGCTTTCTTT. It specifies CASSQTGFGTEAFF.

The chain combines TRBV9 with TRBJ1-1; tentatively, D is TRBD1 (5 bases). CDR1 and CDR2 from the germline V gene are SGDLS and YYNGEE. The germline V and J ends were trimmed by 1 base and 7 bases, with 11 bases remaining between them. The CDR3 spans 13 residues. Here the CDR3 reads CASSVQGVGEAFF. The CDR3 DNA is TGTGCCAGCAGCGTACAGGGCGTTGGTGAAGCTTTCTTT.

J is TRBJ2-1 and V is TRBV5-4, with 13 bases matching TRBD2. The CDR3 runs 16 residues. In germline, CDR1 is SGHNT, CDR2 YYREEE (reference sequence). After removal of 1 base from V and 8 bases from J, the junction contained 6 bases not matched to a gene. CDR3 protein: CASSLSRTSGRDEQFF. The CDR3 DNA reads TGTGCCAGCAGCTTGTCTCGGACTAGCGGGAGAGATGAGCAGTTCTTC.

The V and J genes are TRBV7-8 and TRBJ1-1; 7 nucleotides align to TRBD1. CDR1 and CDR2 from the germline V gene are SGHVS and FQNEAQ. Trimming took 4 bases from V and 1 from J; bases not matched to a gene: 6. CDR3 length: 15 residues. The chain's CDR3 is CASSSRTGWNTEAFF. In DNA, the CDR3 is TGTGCCAGCAGCTCTAGGACAGGTTGGAACACTGAAGCTTTCTTT.

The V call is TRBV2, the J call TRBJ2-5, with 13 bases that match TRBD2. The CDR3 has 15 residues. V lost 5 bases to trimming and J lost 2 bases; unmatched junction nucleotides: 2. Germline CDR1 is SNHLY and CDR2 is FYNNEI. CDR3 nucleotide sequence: TGTGCCAGCAGTCCGACTAGCGGGGGGCAAGAGACCCAGTACTTC. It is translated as CASSPTSGGQETQYF.

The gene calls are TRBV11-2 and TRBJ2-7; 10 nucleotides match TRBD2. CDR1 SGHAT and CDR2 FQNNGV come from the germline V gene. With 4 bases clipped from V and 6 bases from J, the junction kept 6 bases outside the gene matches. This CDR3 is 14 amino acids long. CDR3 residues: CASSSSSGGLEQYF. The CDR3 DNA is TGTGCCAGCAGCTCCTCTAGCGGGGGTCTCGAGCAGTACTTC.

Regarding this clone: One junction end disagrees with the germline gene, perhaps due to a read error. This chain's CDR3 is CASSQEGEGYSCNEQFF. In DNA form, the CDR3 reads TGCGCCAGCAGCCAAGAAGGAGAGGGTTACTCCTGCAATGAGCAGTTCTTC. The rearrangement uses TRBV4-1 and TRBJ2-1, with TRBD2 as a possible D gene (5 bases). CDR1 is MGHRA, CDR2 YSYEKL, per germline. This CDR3 comprises 17 residues.

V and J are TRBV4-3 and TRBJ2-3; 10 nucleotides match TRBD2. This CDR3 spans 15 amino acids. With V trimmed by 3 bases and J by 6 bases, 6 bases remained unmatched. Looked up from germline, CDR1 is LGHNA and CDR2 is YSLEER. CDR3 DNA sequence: TGCGCCAGCAGCCAGGAGCGGGGGGGAGCGGATACGCAGTATTTT. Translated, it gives CASSQERGGADTQYF.

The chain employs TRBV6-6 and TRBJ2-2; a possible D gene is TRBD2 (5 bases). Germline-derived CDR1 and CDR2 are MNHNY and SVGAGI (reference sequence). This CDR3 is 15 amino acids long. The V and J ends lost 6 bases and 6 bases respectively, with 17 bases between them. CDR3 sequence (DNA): TGTGCCAGCAGACACGTAGTAGATAGCGCCGGGGAGCTGTTTTTT. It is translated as CASRHVVDSAGELFF.

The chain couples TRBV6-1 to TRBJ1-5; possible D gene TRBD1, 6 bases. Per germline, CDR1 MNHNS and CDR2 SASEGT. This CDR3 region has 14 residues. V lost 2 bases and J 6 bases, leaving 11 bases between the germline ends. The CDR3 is CASSEWGQGQPQHF. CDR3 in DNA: TGTGCCAGCAGTGAATGGGGGCAAGGTCAGCCCCAGCATTTT.

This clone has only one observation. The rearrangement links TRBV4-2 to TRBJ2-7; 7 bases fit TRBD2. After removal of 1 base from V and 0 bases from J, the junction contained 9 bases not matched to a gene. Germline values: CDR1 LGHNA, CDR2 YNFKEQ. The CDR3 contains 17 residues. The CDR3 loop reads CASSQGLLAVSSYEQYF. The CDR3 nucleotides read TGTGCCAGCAGCCAAGGCCTCCTAGCGGTGAGCTCCTACGAGCAGTACTTC.

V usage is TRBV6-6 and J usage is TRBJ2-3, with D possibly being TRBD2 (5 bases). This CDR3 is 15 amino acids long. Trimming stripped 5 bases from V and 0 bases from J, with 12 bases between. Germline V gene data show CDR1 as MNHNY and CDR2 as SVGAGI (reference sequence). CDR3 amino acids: CASSPKRKSTDTQYF. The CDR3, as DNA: TGTGCCAGCAGTCCAAAGCGGAAGAGCACAGATACGCAGTATTTT.

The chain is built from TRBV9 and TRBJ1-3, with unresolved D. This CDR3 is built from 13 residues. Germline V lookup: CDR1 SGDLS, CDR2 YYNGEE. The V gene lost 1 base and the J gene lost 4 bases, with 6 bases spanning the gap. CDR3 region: CASSVPGGNTIYF. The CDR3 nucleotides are TGTGCCAGCAGCGTACCGGGAGGAAACACCATATATTTT.

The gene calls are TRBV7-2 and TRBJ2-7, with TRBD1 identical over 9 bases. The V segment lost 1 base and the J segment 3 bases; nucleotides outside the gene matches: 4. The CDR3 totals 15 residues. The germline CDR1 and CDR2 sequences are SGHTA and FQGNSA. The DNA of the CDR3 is TGTGCCAGCAGCTTAGACAGGGGGCGCAGCTACGAGCAGTACTTC. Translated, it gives CASSLDRGRSYEQYF.

The CDR3 bases are TGTGCCATCAGTGAGGCTAGCGGGGGGGCTTACGAGCAGTACTTC. It encodes CAISEASGGAYEQYF. The J gene is TRBJ2-7, the V gene TRBV10-3; 12 bases are a match to TRBD2. This CDR3 spans 15 amino acids. Per germline, CDR1 ENHRY and CDR2 SYGVKD. The V segment lost 2 bases and the J segment 4 bases; nucleotides outside the gene matches: 3.

In nucleotides, the CDR3 is TGTGCCTGCTTGGGTGAGGGCTCCTACGAGCAGTACTTC. Translated, it gives CACLGEGSYEQYF. This sequence joins TRBV30 and TRBJ2-7; D is perhaps TRBD2 (5 bases). This CDR3 is 13 amino acids long. Germline V gene data show CDR1 as GTSNPN and CDR2 as SVGIG (reference sequence). V was trimmed by 6 bases and J by 0 bases, leaving 12 bases between them.

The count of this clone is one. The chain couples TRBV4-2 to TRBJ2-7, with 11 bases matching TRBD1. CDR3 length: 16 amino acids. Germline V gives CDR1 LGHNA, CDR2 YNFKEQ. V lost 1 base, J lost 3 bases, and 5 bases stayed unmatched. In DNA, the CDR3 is TGTGCCAGCAGCCAAGTCTCCGGGACAGGGGGCTACGAGCAGTACTTC. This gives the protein CASSQVSGTGGYEQYF.

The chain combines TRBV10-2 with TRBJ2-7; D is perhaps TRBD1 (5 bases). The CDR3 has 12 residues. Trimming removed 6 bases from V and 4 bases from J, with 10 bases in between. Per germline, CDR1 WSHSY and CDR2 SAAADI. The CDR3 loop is CASSKTEYEQYF. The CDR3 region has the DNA TGCGCCAGCAGCAAGACAGAATACGAGCAGTACTTC.

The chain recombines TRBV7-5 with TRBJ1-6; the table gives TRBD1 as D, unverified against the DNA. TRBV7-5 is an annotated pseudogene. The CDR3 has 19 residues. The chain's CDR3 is CVRSLGRTELCPYNSPLHF. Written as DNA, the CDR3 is TGTGTCAGAAGCTTAGGGCGGACAGAATTATGCCCCTATAATTCACCCCTCCACTTT.

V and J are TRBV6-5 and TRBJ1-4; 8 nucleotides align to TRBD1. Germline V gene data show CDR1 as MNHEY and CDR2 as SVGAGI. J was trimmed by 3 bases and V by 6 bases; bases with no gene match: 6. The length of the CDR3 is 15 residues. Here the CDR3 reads CASRTTRGPNEKLFF. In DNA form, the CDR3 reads TGTGCCAGCAGGACAACCAGGGGGCCTAATGAAAAACTGTTTTTT.

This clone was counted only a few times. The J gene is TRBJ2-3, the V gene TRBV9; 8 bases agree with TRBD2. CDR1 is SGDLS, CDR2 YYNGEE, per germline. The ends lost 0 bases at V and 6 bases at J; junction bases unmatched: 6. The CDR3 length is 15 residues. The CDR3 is CASSVAGGISDTQYF. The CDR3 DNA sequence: TGTGCCAGCAGCGTAGCGGGGGGGATTTCGGATACGCAGTATTTT.

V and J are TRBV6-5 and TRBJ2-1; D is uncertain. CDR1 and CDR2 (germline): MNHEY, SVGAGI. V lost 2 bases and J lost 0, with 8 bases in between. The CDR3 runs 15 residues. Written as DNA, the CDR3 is TGTGCCAGCAGTTACGGCAGAGGCTCCTACAATGAGCAGTTCTTC. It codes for CASSYGRGSYNEQFF.

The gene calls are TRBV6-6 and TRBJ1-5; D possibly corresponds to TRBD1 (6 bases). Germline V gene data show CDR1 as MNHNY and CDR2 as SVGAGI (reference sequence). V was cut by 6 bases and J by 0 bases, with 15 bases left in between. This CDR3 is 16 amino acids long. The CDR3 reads CASSKPTGNSNQPQHF. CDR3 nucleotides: TGTGCCAGCAGCAAACCGACAGGCAATAGCAATCAGCCCCAGCATTTT.